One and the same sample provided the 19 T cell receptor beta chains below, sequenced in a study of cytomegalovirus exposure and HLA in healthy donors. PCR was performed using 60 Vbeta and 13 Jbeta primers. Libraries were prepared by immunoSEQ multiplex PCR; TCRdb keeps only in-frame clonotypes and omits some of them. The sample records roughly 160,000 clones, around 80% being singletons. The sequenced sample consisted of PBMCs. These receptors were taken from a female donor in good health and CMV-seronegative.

The DNA for the CDR3 is TGTGCCAGTATAGACTTTAAAGGGGGCTGGAACACTGAAGCTTTCTTT. This sequence encodes CASIDFKGGWNTEAFF. The chain is built from TRBV19 and TRBJ1-1, with 7 positions matching TRBD1. The CDR3 has 16 residues. The germline gives CDR1 LNHDA, CDR2 SQIVND (reference sequence). Losses at the gene ends were 7 bases for V and 1 base for J; bases not matched to a gene: 12. Full variable domain (remainder filled in from reference TRBV19 and TRBJ1-1): DGGITQSPKYLFRKEGQNVTLSCEQNLNHDAMYWYRQDPGQGLRLIYYSQIVNDFQKGDIAEGYSVSREKKESFPLTVTSAQKNPTAFYLCASIDFKGGWNTEAFFGQGTRLTVV.

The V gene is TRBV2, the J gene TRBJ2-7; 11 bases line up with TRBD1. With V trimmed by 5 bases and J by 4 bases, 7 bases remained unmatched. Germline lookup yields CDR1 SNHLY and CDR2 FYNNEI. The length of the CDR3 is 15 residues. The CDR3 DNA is TGTGCCAGCAGTCCAGGACAGGGGGCCGAATACGAGCAGTACTTC. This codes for CASSPGQGAEYEQYF. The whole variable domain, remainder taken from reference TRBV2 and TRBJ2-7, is EPEVTQTPSHQVTQMGQEVILRCVPISNHLYFYWYRQILGQKVEFLVSFYNNEISEKSEIFDDQFSVERPDGSNFTLKIRSTKLEDSAMYFCASSPGQGAEYEQYFGPGTRLTVT.

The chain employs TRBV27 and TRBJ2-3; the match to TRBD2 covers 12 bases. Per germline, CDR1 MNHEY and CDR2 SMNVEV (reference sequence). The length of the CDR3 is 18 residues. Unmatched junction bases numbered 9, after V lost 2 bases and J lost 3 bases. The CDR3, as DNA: TGTGCCAGCAGTTTACTAGCGGGAGGGCCAGGGGAAACAGATACGCAGTATTTT. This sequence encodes CASSLLAGGPGETDTQYF.

The CDR3 spells CSAVDRVEAFF. In nucleotides, the CDR3 is TGCAGTGCAGTAGACAGGGTCGAAGCTTTCTTT. V gene TRBV20-1 combines with J gene TRBJ1-1, with 7 bases that match TRBD1. The CDR3 is made up of 11 amino acids. The V gene's germline CDR1 is DFQATT and CDR2 SNEGSKA (reference sequence). The trim removed 6 bases at V and 8 bases at J, leaving 6 bases unmatched.

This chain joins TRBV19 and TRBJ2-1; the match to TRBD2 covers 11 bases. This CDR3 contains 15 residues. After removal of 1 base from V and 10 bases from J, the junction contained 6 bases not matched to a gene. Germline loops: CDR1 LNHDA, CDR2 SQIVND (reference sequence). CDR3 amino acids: CASSIVLAGDEEQFF. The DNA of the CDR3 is TGTGCCAGTAGTATAGTACTAGCGGGAGACGAGGAGCAGTTCTTC.

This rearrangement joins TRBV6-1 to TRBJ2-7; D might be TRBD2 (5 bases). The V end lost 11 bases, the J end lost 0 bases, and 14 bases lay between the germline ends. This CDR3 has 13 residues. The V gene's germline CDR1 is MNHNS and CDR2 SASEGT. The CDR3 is CACLDFFSYEQYF. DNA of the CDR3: TGTGCCTGCTTGGACTTTTTCTCCTACGAGCAGTACTTC.

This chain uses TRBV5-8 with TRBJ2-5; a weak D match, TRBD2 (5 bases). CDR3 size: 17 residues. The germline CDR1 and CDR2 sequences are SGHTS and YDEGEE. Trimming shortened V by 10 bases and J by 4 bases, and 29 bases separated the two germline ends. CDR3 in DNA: TGTGCCTCACCCCCGGCAGGCGGGCATAGTATCTCAGAGACCCAGTACTTC. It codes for CASPPAGGHSISETQYF. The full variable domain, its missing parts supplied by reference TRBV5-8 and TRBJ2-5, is EAGVTQSPTHLIKTRGQQATLRCSPISGHTSVYWYQQALGLGLQFLLWYDEGEERNRGNFPPRFSGRQFPNYSSELNVNALELEDSALYLCASPPAGGHSISETQYFGPGTRLLVL.

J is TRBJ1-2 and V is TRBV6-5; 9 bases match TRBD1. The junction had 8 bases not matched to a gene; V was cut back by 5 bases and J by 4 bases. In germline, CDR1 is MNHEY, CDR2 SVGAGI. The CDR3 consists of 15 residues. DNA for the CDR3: TGTGCCAGCAGTGCCCCGGACAGGGGAGTCTATGGCTACACCTTC. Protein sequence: CASSAPDRGVYGYTF.

Written as DNA, the CDR3 is TGTGCCAGCAGCCCGGGACTAGCGGACCAAGAGACCCAGTACTTC. This gives the protein CASSPGLADQETQYF. The chain employs TRBV11-3 and TRBJ2-5; 11 bases fit TRBD2. The length of the CDR3 is 15 residues. The J segment lost 0 bases and the V segment lost 5 bases, leaving 2 bases of the junction unmatched. Germline V gene sequence: CDR1 SGHNT, CDR2 YENEEA.

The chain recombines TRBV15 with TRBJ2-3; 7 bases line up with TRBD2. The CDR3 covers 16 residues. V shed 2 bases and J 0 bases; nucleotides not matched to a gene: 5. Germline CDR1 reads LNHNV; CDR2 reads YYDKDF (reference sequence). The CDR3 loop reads CATSRQSGTSTDTQYF. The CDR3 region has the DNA TGTGCCACCAGCAGACAAAGCGGGACTAGCACAGATACGCAGTATTTT. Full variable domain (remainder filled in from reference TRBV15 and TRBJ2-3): DAMVIQNPRYQVTQFGKPVTLSCSQTLNHNVMYWYQQKSSQAPKLLFHYYDKDFNNEADTPDNFQSRRPNTSFCFLDIRSPGLGDTAMYLCATSRQSGTSTDTQYFGPGTRLTVL.

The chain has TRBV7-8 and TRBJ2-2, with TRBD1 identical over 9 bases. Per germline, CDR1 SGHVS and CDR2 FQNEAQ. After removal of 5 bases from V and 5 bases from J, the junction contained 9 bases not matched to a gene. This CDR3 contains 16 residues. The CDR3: CASSLQGADRTGELFF. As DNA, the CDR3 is TGTGCCAGCAGCCTACAGGGGGCGGATAGGACCGGGGAGCTGTTTTTT.

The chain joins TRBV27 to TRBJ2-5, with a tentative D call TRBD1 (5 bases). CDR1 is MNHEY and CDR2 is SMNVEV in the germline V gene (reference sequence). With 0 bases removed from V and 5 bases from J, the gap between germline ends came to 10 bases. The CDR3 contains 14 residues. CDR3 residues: CASSLSRARETQYF. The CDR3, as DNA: TGTGCCAGCAGTTTATCCAGGGCTCGGGAGACCCAGTACTTC.

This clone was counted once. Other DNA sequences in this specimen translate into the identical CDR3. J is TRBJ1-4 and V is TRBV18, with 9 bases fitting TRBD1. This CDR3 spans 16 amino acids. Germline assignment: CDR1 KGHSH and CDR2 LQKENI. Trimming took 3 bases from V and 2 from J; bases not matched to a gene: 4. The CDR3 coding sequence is TGTGCCAGCTCACCGGGACAGGGAGGGACTAATGAAAAACTGTTTTTT. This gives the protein CASSPGQGGTNEKLFF.

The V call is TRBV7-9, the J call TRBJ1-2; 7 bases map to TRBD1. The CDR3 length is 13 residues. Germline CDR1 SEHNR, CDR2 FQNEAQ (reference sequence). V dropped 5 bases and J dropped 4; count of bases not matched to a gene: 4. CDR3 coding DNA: TGTGCCAGCAGCCAAGGACAGGCCTATGGCTACACCTTC. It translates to CASSQGQAYGYTF.

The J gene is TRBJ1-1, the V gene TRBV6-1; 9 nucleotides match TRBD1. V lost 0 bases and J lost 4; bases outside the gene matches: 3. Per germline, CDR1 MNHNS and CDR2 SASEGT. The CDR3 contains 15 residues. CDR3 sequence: CASSEAEDRGTEAFF. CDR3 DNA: TGTGCCAGCAGTGAAGCCGAGGACAGGGGCACTGAAGCTTTCTTT.

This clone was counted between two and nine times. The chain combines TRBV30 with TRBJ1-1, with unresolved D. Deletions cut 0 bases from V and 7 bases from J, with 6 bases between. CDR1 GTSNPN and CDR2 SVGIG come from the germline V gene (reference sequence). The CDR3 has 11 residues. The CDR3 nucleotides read TGTGCCTGGAGTGTATCGGTTGAAGCTTTCTTT. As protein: CAWSVSVEAFF.

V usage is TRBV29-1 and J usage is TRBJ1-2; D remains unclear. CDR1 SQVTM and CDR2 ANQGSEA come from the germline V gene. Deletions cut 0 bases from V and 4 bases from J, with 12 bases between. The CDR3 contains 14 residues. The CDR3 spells CSVEEIAGSYGYTF. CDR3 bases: TGCAGCGTTGAAGAGATAGCGGGCTCCTATGGCTACACCTTC.

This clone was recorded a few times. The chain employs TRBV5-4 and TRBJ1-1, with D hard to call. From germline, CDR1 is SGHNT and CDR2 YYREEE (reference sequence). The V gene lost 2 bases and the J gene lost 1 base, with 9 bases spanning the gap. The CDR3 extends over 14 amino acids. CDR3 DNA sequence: TGTGCCAGCAGCTTTGGCGGATCGAACACTGAAGCTTTCTTT. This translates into CASSFGGSNTEAFF.

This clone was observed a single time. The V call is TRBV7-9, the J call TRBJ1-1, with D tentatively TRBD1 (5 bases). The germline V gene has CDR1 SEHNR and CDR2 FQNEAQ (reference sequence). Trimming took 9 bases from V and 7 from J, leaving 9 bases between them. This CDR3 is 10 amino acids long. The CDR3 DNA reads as TGTGCCAGTGCGGGGGTTGAAGCTTTCTTT. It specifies CASAGVEAFF.